This note documents a single T cell receptor (beta chain) sequence. The data were produced by immunoSEQ multiplex PCR, yet TCRdb's version contains in-frame clones alone and is incomplete. The sample gives 250,000 or so clones, 85% to 90% of which show up once; 0.85% to 0.9% is in the top ten. This sample is part of a study of blood T cell repertoires in COVID-19. Study context: The analysed material was cDNA or gDNA that came from T cells, B-cell-depleted T cells, or PBMCs.

All enrollees were about 18 to 95 years old and from 20 to 25 US areas. J lost 4 bases, V lost 4 bases, and 8 bases had no gene match. The CDR3 runs 15 residues. The germline V gene encodes CDR1 SGHRS and CDR2 YFSETQ. The rearrangement joins TRBV5-1 to TRBJ1-2, with TRBD1 matching over 9 bases. Sequencing was done on a sample of PBMCs or T cells enriched from blood (not recorded which). This receptor was taken from a man aged 45-65 years who had been exposed to COVID-19. In DNA, the CDR3 is TGCGCCAGCAGCCCCTCCTGGGACAGGGTCTATGGCTACACCTTC. The encoded protein is CASSPSWDRVYGYTF.